This entry lists 3 T cell receptor beta chains sequenced from one sample in a study of T cell responses to AZD1222 COVID-19 vaccine. Generated by immunoSEQ multiplex PCR, the TCRdb table keeps only in-frame clones and is missing some. The data hold approximately 130,000 clones, with 80% to 95% observed a single time. The input for sequencing was peripheral blood, taken on day 0 of AZD1222 vaccination. The origin of the receptors is an adult in good health.

The chain couples TRBV15 to TRBJ2-5, with D unclear. Germline V lookup: CDR1 LNHNV, CDR2 YYDKDF (reference sequence). V lost 1 base to trimming and J lost 2 bases, with 8 bases between them. This CDR3 is built from 14 residues. The CDR3 DNA reads TGTGCCACCAGCAGAGTCAAGTATCAAGAGACCCAGTACTTC. Its protein is CATSRVKYQETQYF.

In DNA form, the CDR3 reads TGTGCCAGCACCGCCAGTTTGAGGGGCAGGAATGAGCAGTTCTTC. It codes for CASTASLRGRNEQFF. The chain links TRBV5-6 to TRBJ2-1, with D perhaps assigned TRBD1 or TRBD2 (5 bases each). The germline V gene encodes CDR1 SGHDT and CDR2 YYEEEE. The germline V and J ends were trimmed by 6 bases and 7 bases, with 20 bases remaining between them. This CDR3 contains 15 residues.

The chain combines TRBV19 with TRBJ1-1; no clear D gene. Trimming removed 0 bases from V and 1 base from J, with 9 bases in between. The germline V gene has CDR1 LNHDA and CDR2 SQIVND (reference sequence). The length of the CDR3 is 15 residues. The CDR3 DNA reads as TGTGCCAGTAGTATAGATAGGGTCGGGAACACTGAAGCTTTCTTT. Its translation is CASSIDRVGNTEAFF.